Below are 28 T cell receptor beta chains sequenced from a single sample in a study of CD8 T cells in Susac syndrome. RNA amounts of roughly 0.45 to 1 ug underwent reverse transcription with random hexamers. Each CDR3 protein is one row after TCRdb ran MiXCR on the immunoSEQ multiplex PCR reads. The data contain about 430,000 distinct CDR3 sequences, 75% to 90% of them singletons. Sequences were obtained from CD8+ T cells from PBMCs. Receptors were obtained from a human donor with multiple sclerosis.

The V call is TRBV29-1, the J call TRBJ1-2; D is possibly TRBD1 (5 bases). CDR1 is SQVTM and CDR2 is ANQGSEA in the germline V gene. This CDR3 is 15 amino acids long. The ends were cut back, 3 bases at V and 4 bases at J, with 18 bases in the middle. The CDR3 bases are TGCAGCGTTGAGAGCACCAAAGACAGCGCCTATGGCTACACCTTC. It codes for CSVESTKDSAYGYTF. The variable domain in full, completed from reference TRBV29-1 and TRBJ1-2, reads SAVISQKPSRDICQRGTSLTIQCQVDSQVTMMFWYRQQPGQSLTLIATANQGSEATYESGFVIDKFPISRPNLTFSTLTVSNMSPEDSSIYLCSVESTKDSAYGYTFGSGTRLTVV.

Written as DNA, the CDR3 is TGTGCCAGCAGCTGGCAATACAGGGACAGCCTAACCGGGGAGCTGTTTTTT. This translates into CASSWQYRDSLTGELFF. The chain carries TRBV6-2 or TRBV6-3 and TRBJ2-2; TRBD1 matches 7 bases. V trimming: 6 bases; J trimming: 5 bases; junction bases outside the gene matches: 15. Germline lookup yields CDR1 MNHEY and CDR2 SVGEGT. This CDR3 is built from 17 residues.

The rearrangement joins TRBV27 to TRBJ2-7, with 12 nucleotides matching TRBD2. The CDR3 consists of 17 residues. The ends lost 7 bases at V and 4 bases at J; junction bases unmatched: 14. Germline values: CDR1 MNHEY, CDR2 SMNVEV (reference sequence). The CDR3 DNA reads as TGTGCCAGCACCCCGGGGCTAGCGGGGGGGCGAATGTACGAGCAGTACTTC. Its translation: CASTPGLAGGRMYEQYF.

The chain uses TRBV27 and TRBJ2-3; D possibly matches TRBD1 or TRBD2 (5 bases each). Germline CDR1 MNHEY, CDR2 SMNVEV (reference sequence). V was pared by 2 bases and J by 0 bases, with 12 bases between. The CDR3 has 16 residues. CDR3: CASSLIGGSSTDTQYF. The CDR3 DNA is TGTGCCAGCAGTTTAATTGGGGGTTCTAGCACAGATACGCAGTATTTT.

The rearrangement uses TRBV10-3 and TRBJ2-1; 14 nucleotides line up with TRBD2. This CDR3 is built from 16 residues. V shed 5 bases, J shed 8 bases, and the junction held 8 bases outside the gene matches. Germline CDR1 ENHRY, CDR2 SYGVKD. CDR3 protein: CAISTTSGGASYEQFF. The CDR3 bases are TGTGCCATCAGTACGACTAGCGGGGGGGCCAGCTATGAGCAGTTCTTC.

The chain recombines TRBV19 with TRBJ2-7, with a weak D call TRBD2 (6 bases). The CDR3 is made up of 14 amino acids. Germline V gene data show CDR1 as LNHDA and CDR2 as SQIVND (reference sequence). V lost 5 bases, J lost 7 bases, and 18 bases lay in between. The CDR3 nucleotides are TGTGCCAGTAGTCCCGGGACTTCTGCGTGGGAGCAGTACTTC. This codes for CASSPGTSAWEQYF.

The chain uses TRBV27 and TRBJ2-1; TRBD2 might be the D (5 bases). Germline CDR1 reads MNHEY; CDR2 reads SMNVEV (reference sequence). The CDR3 totals 11 residues. V lost 7 bases, J lost 6 bases, and 7 bases lay in between. The CDR3 here is CASMDFNEQFF. CDR3 in DNA: TGTGCCAGCATGGACTTCAATGAGCAGTTCTTC.

The chain is built from TRBV7-9 and TRBJ1-1; no reliable D call. This CDR3 comprises 13 residues. The V end was cut by 5 bases, the J end by 5 bases, with 12 bases between. In germline, CDR1 is SEHNR, CDR2 FQNEAQ (reference sequence). CDR3 nucleotide sequence: TGTGCCAGCAGCCCGACGCTGGGAACTGAAGCTTTCTTT. The encoded protein is CASSPTLGTEAFF.

V gene TRBV4-1 combines with J gene TRBJ1-2; unclear D gene. Between the trimmed V and J ends, which lost 4 bases and 4 bases, there was a span of 28 bases. Germline CDR1 and CDR2: MGHRA and YSYEKL. The CDR3 spans 19 residues. CDR3 in DNA: TGCGCCAGCAGCCGATCCCCCGGGATCCGGGCAAGGGAGGGCTATGGCTACACCTTC. It yields the protein CASSRSPGIRAREGYGYTF.

The chain uses TRBV11-2 and TRBJ1-5, with unresolved D. The CDR3 contains 13 residues. V was clipped by 5 bases and J by 5 bases, with 10 bases between them. Per germline, CDR1 SGHAT and CDR2 FQNNGV. The CDR3 DNA reads TGTGCCAGCAGCCATGGATGGGATCAGCCCCAGCATTTT. It specifies CASSHGWDQPQHF.

This clonotype was observed a handful of times. The rearrangement joins TRBV11-2 to TRBJ2-7; TRBD1 aligns across 12 bases. The germline CDR1 and CDR2 sequences are SGHAT and FQNNGV. The CDR3 contains 16 residues. With V trimmed by 4 bases and J by 2 bases, 6 bases remained unmatched. The CDR3 nucleotides read TGTGCCAGCAGCTCATCCGGGACAGGGGGCCCCTACGAGCAGTACTTC. Residues: CASSSSGTGGPYEQYF.

This clonotype was seen only a few times. V is TRBV11-2 and J is TRBJ1-1, with TRBD1 matching 9 bases. This CDR3 has 13 amino acids. Losses at the gene ends were 5 bases for V and 3 bases for J; bases not matched to a gene: 1. From germline, CDR1 is SGHAT and CDR2 FQNNGV. In DNA, the CDR3 is TGTGCCAGCAGCCGGACAGGGGACACTGAAGCTTTCTTT. This sequence encodes CASSRTGDTEAFF.

The DNA for the CDR3 is TGCGCCAGCAGCTCCCGACTTGAGCTCGTTCCTTTCTTT. Protein product: CASSSRLELVPFF. The chain joins TRBV5-1 to TRBJ1-1; no reliable D call. Trimming stripped 3 bases from V and 12 bases from J, with 18 bases between. Germline values: CDR1 SGHRS, CDR2 YFSETQ. The CDR3 loop spans 13 amino acids.

The rearrangement uses TRBV6-1 and TRBJ2-3, with TRBD2 identical over 7 bases. Per the germline V gene, CDR1 is MNHNS and CDR2 is SASEGT. The CDR3 contains 15 residues. J lost 2 bases, V lost 7 bases, and 9 bases had no gene match. The CDR3 region is CASTVGRAATDTQYF. In DNA, the CDR3 is TGTGCCAGCACGGTGGGGAGGGCCGCCACAGATACGCAGTATTTT.

This chain joins TRBV5-8 and TRBJ1-1; perhaps TRBD1 as D (6 bases). From germline, CDR1 is SGHTS and CDR2 YDEGEE. This CDR3 is 15 amino acids long. Trimming took 5 bases from V and 1 from J, leaving 15 bases between them. The CDR3 region has the DNA TGTGCCAGCAGTTACCTGGGGGCTACGAACACTGAAGCTTTCTTT. This sequence encodes CASSYLGATNTEAFF.

The rearrangement joins TRBV7-9 to TRBJ1-1, with D possibly TRBD1 on 5 matching bases. The ends were cut back, 3 bases at V and 0 bases at J, with 17 bases in the middle. CDR3 length: 17 residues. Per the germline V gene, CDR1 is SEHNR and CDR2 is FQNEAQ (reference sequence). The CDR3 nucleotides read TGTGCCAGCAGCTTTCGGTCAGGGACCTTAATGAACACTGAAGCTTTCTTT. This codes for CASSFRSGTLMNTEAFF.

The gene calls are TRBV5-1 and TRBJ2-7; D remains ambiguous. This CDR3 has 16 residues. The V and J ends lost 2 bases and 3 bases respectively, with 18 bases between them. The germline V gene has CDR1 SGHRS and CDR2 YFSETQ. Here the CDR3 reads CASSFVPVSEIYEQYF. In nucleotides, the CDR3 is TGCGCCAGCAGCTTTGTCCCGGTTAGTGAGATCTACGAGCAGTACTTC. The variable domain in full, completed from reference TRBV5-1 and TRBJ2-7, reads KAGVTQTPRYLIKTRGQQVTLSCSPISGHRSVSWYQQTPGQGLQFLFEYFSETQRNKGNFPGRFSGRQFSNSRSEMNVSTLELGDSALYLCASSFVPVSEIYEQYFGPGTRLTVT.

J is TRBJ2-4 and V is TRBV6-5; D gene unclear. This CDR3 comprises 17 residues. Trimming shortened V by 3 bases and J by 9 bases, and 24 bases separated the two germline ends. CDR1 and CDR2 from the germline V gene are MNHEY and SVGAGI. The CDR3 nucleotides are TGTGCCAGCAGTTATTCCGTCGCAGATCCCCCAAAGGGCATTCAGTACTTC. It is translated as CASSYSVADPPKGIQYF.

This clonotype was detected only once. The chain links TRBV7-9 to TRBJ2-7; 9 bases agree with TRBD1. CDR1 is SEHNR and CDR2 is FQNEAQ in the germline V gene (reference sequence). This CDR3 contains 15 residues. The J segment lost 2 bases and the V segment lost 11 bases, leaving 13 bases of the junction unmatched. This CDR3 is CAGTSTGTGPYEQYF. The CDR3 region has the DNA TGTGCCGGAACTTCAACCGGGACAGGGCCCTACGAGCAGTACTTC.

The chain employs TRBV7-9 and TRBJ1-2; perhaps TRBD1 as D (5 bases). CDR1 and CDR2 from the germline V gene are SEHNR and FQNEAQ (reference sequence). This CDR3 is 14 amino acids long. Trimming took 4 bases from V and 1 from J, leaving 10 bases between them. The CDR3: CASSWDQYNYGYTF. The CDR3 region has the DNA TGTGCCAGCAGCTGGGACCAATATAACTATGGCTACACCTTC.

The chain combines TRBV6-5 with TRBJ2-2; TRBD2 is a possible D gene (6 bases). Trimming took off 0 bases at V and 0 bases at J, with 11 bases between the two ends. Looked up from germline, CDR1 is MNHEY and CDR2 is SVGAGI. There are 17 residues in the CDR3. The CDR3 sequence is CASSYSGRLANTGELFF. Written as DNA, the CDR3 is TGTGCCAGCAGTTACTCGGGCCGACTAGCGAACACCGGGGAGCTGTTTTTT.

The genes are TRBV19 and TRBJ2-7, with D hard to call. V was trimmed by 5 bases and J by 10 bases, leaving 24 bases between them. The CDR3 spans 15 residues. Germline assignment: CDR1 LNHDA and CDR2 SQIVND (reference sequence). This CDR3 reads CASSASDLISERQYF. The CDR3, as DNA: TGTGCCAGTAGTGCCTCGGACCTTATCAGCGAGCGTCAGTACTTC.

The genes are TRBV30 and TRBJ1-2; possible D gene TRBD1, 6 bases. With 7 bases removed from V and 7 bases from J, the gap between germline ends came to 22 bases. Germline V gene sequence: CDR1 GTSNPN, CDR2 SVGIG (reference sequence). The CDR3 is 14 residues long. The CDR3 sequence: CASKGGGDSAGYTF. CDR3 bases: TGTGCCTCAAAAGGAGGGGGGGATTCGGCTGGCTACACCTTC.

The V call is TRBV27, the J call TRBJ1-1; 8 bases agree with TRBD1. Trimming at V came to 10 bases and at J to 1 base, leaving 8 bases not matched to a gene. Germline CDR1 is MNHEY and CDR2 is SMNVEV (reference sequence). The CDR3 loop spans 14 amino acids. The CDR3 sequence: CATRTGKRNTEAFF. The CDR3 bases are TGTGCCACCCGGACAGGGAAGAGGAACACTGAAGCTTTCTTT.

V and J are TRBV6-1 and TRBJ2-4; unclear D gene. From germline, CDR1 is MNHNS and CDR2 SASEGT. Trimming left V 6 bases short and J 1 base short, with 13 bases between. CDR3 length: 15 amino acids. CDR3 sequence (DNA): TGTGCCAGCAGCCCATCCTGGGGTGCCAAAAACATTCAGTACTTC. Its translation is CASSPSWGAKNIQYF.

V usage is TRBV4-1 and J usage is TRBJ1-5; D gene ambiguous. V shed 3 bases and J shed 6 bases, with 9 bases lying between them. This CDR3 is built from 13 residues. Germline lookup yields CDR1 MGHRA and CDR2 YSYEKL. CDR3 DNA sequence: TGCGCCAGCAGCCAGACATTTGGTCAGCCCCAGCATTTT. This translates into CASSQTFGQPQHF.

The rearrangement links TRBV29-1 to TRBJ2-1; D gene uncertain. The CDR3 consists of 11 residues. The germline CDR1 and CDR2 sequences are SQVTM and ANQGSEA. Trimming left V 6 bases short and J 6 bases short, with 9 bases between. CDR3 nucleotides: TGCAGCGTCCTCTGGGGCAATGAGCAGTTCTTC. The encoded protein is CSVLWGNEQFF.

This chain joins TRBV7-9 and TRBJ2-1; TRBD1 agrees at 12 bases. V trimming: 5 bases; J trimming: 8 bases; junction bases outside the gene matches: 7. This CDR3 has 15 amino acids. From germline, CDR1 is SEHNR and CDR2 FQNEAQ (reference sequence). The CDR3 protein is CASSHRDRGPDEQFF. The CDR3 DNA reads as TGTGCCAGCAGCCACCGGGACAGGGGGCCCGATGAGCAGTTCTTC.